A selection of T cell receptor beta chains follows, all from one sample in a study of cytomegalovirus exposure and HLA in healthy donors. The table came from immunoSEQ multiplex PCR; TCRdb's copy has only in-frame clones and leaves some out. The sample consists of approximately 110,000 clones, 75% to 90% of them appearing once. Sequencing used PBMCs. All receptors come from a man aged 25-45 years in good health and CMV-seropositive. Each CDR3 is given with its conserved first and last residue. D genes are given only for firm matches. Not every row has a clone size; where given, it reads once, few, many or a size class.

abundance	d_gene	v_gene	j_gene	CDR3aa	CDR3nt
.	.	TRBV18	TRBJ1-1	CASSPPAGPMNTEAFF	TGTGCCAGCTCACCACCGGCAGGGCCCATGAACACTGAAGCTTTCTTT
.	.	TRBV5-1	TRBJ1-4	CASSSGGGTNEKLFF	TGCGCCAGCAGTTCTGGAGGCGGAACTAATGAAAAACTGTTTTTT
.	.	TRBV7-2	TRBJ2-3	CASSSPAIDTQYF	TGTGCCAGCAGCTCCCCCGCTATCGATACGCAGTATTTT
.	.	TRBV5-1	TRBJ1-1	CAGPSYTEAFF	TGCGCCGGGCCCTCCTACACTGAAGCTTTCTTT
.	.	TRBV6-1	TRBJ1-2	CASTTGKNYGYTF	TGTGCCAGCACTACCGGGAAAAACTATGGCTACACCTTC
.	.	TRBV27	TRBJ1-2	CASKVGGPGYGYTF	TGTGCCAGCAAAGTAGGAGGGCCCGGCTATGGCTACACCTTC
.	TRBD1	TRBV7-9	TRBJ1-2	CASSSGTGPYGYTF	TGTGCCAGCAGTTCCGGGACAGGGCCTTATGGCTACACCTTC
once	TRBD1	TRBV14	TRBJ1-4	CASSQTTGVNEKLFF	TGTGCCAGCAGCCAAACGACAGGGGTGAATGAAAAACTGTTTTTT
.	.	TRBV5-6	TRBJ2-1	CASSLGLYNEQFF	TGTGCCAGCAGCTTGGGGCTCTACAATGAGCAGTTCTTC
.	TRBD2	TRBV7-3	TRBJ2-3	CASSLTRPGTSGGASPDTQYF	TGTGCCAGCAGCTTAACAAGGCCCGGGACTAGCGGGGGGGCTTCCCCAGATACGCAGTATTTT
few	TRBD1	TRBV7-9	TRBJ1-2	CASSIGTGVYGYTF	TGTGCCAGCAGCATAGGGACAGGGGTCTATGGCTACACCTTC
.	TRBD2	TRBV6-5	TRBJ2-1	CATGGNEQFF	TGTGCCACCGGGGGGAATGAGCAGTTCTTC
few	TRBD2	TRBV7-2	TRBJ2-1	CASSVTSGGVEQFF	TGTGCCAGCAGCGTGACTAGCGGGGGGGTAGAGCAGTTCTTC
.	.	TRBV2	TRBJ1-5	CASRRAAGQPQHF	TGTGCCAGCAGGCGCGCGGCCGGTCAGCCCCAGCATTTT
.	TRBD2	TRBV7-8	TRBJ2-7	CASSSLAGAYEQYF	TGTGCCAGCAGCTCGCTAGCGGGGGCCTACGAGCAGTACTTC
.	TRBD1	TRBV5-5	TRBJ2-4	CASSSSGTGWAKNIQYF	TGTGCCAGCAGCTCCTCCGGGACAGGGTGGGCCAAAAACATTCAGTACTTC
.	TRBD1	TRBV6-1	TRBJ1-1	CASSEGRGLNTEAFF	TGTGCCAGCAGTGAAGGCAGGGGGCTAAACACTGAAGCTTTCTTT
.	.	TRBV6-6	TRBJ1-6	CASSYLQGSNSPLHF	TGTGCCAGCAGTTACTTACAGGGAAGCAATTCACCCCTCCACTTT
.	TRBD1	TRBV5-1	TRBJ2-1	CASSLGGTGHNEQFF	TGCGCCAGCAGCTTGGGAGGGACAGGGCACAATGAGCAGTTCTTC
.	TRBD1	TRBV29-1	TRBJ1-2	CSVWDRSTYGYTF	TGCAGCGTGTGGGACAGGAGTACTTATGGCTACACCTTC
.	TRBD2	TRBV5-1	TRBJ2-7	CASSAAGTSHEQYF	TGCGCCAGCAGCGCTGCCGGGACTAGCCACGAGCAGTACTTC
.	TRBD1	TRBV7-8	TRBJ2-7	CASSSRTGFEQYF	TGTGCCAGCAGCTCAAGGACAGGGTTCGAGCAGTACTTC
.	TRBD1	TRBV14	TRBJ2-7	CASSQSDRGGSGEQYF	TGTGCCAGCAGCCAAAGCGACAGGGGTGGTTCGGGCGAGCAGTACTTC
.	.	TRBV27	TRBJ1-2	CASSFGGIGYGYTF	TGTGCCAGCAGTTTCGGGGGAATTGGGTATGGCTACACCTTC
.	TRBD2	TRBV11-2	TRBJ2-2	CASRLLGTRVTGELFF	TGTGCCAGCAGACTCCTCGGGACTAGAGTCACCGGGGAGCTGTTTTTT
few	.	TRBV2	TRBJ2-3	CASSAGGTDTQYF	TGTGCCAGCAGTGCAGGGGGCACAGATACGCAGTATTTT
.	.	TRBV7-2	TRBJ2-7	CASSRTGGGSYEQYF	TGTGCCAGCAGCCGAACCGGGGGAGGCTCCTACGAGCAGTACTTC
.	TRBD1	TRBV2	TRBJ2-3	CASSYQGAADTQYF	TGTGCCAGCAGTTATCAGGGGGCCGCAGATACGCAGTATTTT
.	TRBD1	TRBV15	TRBJ2-5	CATSRVGVGATGVIETQYF	TGTGCCACCAGCAGAGTCGGTGTCGGGGCGACAGGGGTAATCGAGACCCAGTACTTC
few	.	TRBV30	TRBJ1-1	CAWSVWETEAFF	TGTGCCTGGAGTGTTTGGGAGACTGAAGCTTTCTTT
.	.	TRBV28	TRBJ1-6	CASSPGRGPLHF	TGTGCCAGCAGCCCCGGCCGGGGTCCCCTCCACTTT
.	.	TRBV30	TRBJ1-2	CAWSAANYGYTF	TGTGCCTGGAGTGCCGCTAACTATGGCTACACCTTC
.	.	TRBV5-6	TRBJ1-4	CASSLPFTSEKLFF	TGTGCCAGCAGCTTGCCTTTCACTAGTGAAAAACTGTTTTTT
.	.	TRBV19	TRBJ1-2	CASTLQQGWNYGYTF	TGTGCCAGTACCCTACAACAGGGATGGAACTATGGCTACACCTTC
.	.	TRBV13	TRBJ1-1	CASSPTGNGAFF	TGTGCCAGCAGCCCAACAGGGAACGGAGCTTTCTTT
.	.	TRBV30	TRBJ2-5	CAWSVGVVRGTQETQYF	TGTGCCTGGAGTGTAGGTGTCGTCAGGGGTACCCAAGAGACCCAGTACTTC
.	.	TRBV7-8	TRBJ2-7	CASSSGHLYEQYF	TGTGCCAGCAGCTCGGGACATCTCTACGAGCAGTACTTC
few	.	TRBV7-8	TRBJ1-1	CASSPLSVRTEAFF	TGTGCCAGCAGCCCTTTGTCCGTGCGCACTGAAGCTTTCTTT
.	TRBD1	TRBV28	TRBJ1-2	CASSQGQAPYGYTF	TGTGCCAGCAGTCAAGGACAGGCACCCTATGGCTACACCTTC